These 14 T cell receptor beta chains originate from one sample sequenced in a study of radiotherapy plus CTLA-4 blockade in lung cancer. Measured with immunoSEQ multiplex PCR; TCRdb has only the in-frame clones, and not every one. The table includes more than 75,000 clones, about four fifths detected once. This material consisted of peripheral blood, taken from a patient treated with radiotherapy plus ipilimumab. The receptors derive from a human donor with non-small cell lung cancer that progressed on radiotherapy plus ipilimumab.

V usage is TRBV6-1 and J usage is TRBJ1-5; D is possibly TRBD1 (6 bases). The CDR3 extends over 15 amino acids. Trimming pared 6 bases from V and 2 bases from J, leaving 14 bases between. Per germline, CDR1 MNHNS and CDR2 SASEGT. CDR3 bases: TGTGCCAGCAGCCCGAGGGGGGTTGGCAATCAGCCCCAGCATTTT. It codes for CASSPRGVGNQPQHF.

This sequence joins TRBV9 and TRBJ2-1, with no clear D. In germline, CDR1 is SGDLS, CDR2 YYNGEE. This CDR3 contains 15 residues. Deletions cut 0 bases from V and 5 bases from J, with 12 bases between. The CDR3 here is CASSVVATDHNEQFF. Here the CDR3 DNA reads TGTGCCAGCAGCGTAGTGGCTACGGACCACAATGAGCAGTTCTTC. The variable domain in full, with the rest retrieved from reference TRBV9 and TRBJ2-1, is DSGVTQTPKHLITATGQRVTLRCSPRSGDLSVYWYQQSLDQGLQFLIQYYNGEERAKGNILERFSAQQFPDLHSELNLSSLELGDSALYFCASSVVATDHNEQFFGPGTRLTVL.

In DNA, the CDR3 is TGTGCAAGTCGATGGGACTCCTGCTACGAGCAGTACTTC. Amino acids: CASRWDSCYEQYF. The V and J genes are TRBV12-2 and TRBJ2-7; no check of the table's D call, TRBD2, against the DNA was made. TRBV12-2 is an annotated pseudogene. CDR3 length: 13 amino acids.

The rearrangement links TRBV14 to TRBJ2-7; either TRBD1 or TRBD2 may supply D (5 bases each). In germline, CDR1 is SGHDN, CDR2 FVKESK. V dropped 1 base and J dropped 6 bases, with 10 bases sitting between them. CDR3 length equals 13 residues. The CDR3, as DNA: TGTGCCAGCAGCCAAGGTCTAGGGACCGAGCAGTACTTC. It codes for CASSQGLGTEQYF.

As DNA, the CDR3 is TGTGCCAGCAGTTTTGGCCGGAGCTCCTACGAGCAGTACTTC. This encodes CASSFGRSSYEQYF. The chain uses TRBV28 and TRBJ2-7; no clear D gene. The CDR3 spans 14 residues. CDR1 is MDHEN and CDR2 is SYDVKM in the germline V gene. V was clipped by 3 bases and J by 0 bases, with 9 bases between them.

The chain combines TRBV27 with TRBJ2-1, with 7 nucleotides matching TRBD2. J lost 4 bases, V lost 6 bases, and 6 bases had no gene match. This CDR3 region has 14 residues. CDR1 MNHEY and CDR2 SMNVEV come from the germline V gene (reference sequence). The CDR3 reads CASSWSGNYNEQFF. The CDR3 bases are TGTGCCAGCAGCTGGAGCGGGAATTACAATGAGCAGTTCTTC.

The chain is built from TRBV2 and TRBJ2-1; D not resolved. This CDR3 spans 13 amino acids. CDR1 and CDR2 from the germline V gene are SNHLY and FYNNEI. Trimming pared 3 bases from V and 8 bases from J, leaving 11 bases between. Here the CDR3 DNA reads TGTGCCAGCAGTGATTGGGGTGAGGATGAGCAGTTCTTC. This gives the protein CASSDWGEDEQFF. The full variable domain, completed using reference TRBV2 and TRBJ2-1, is EPEVTQTPSHQVTQMGQEVILRCVPISNHLYFYWYRQILGQKVEFLVSFYNNEISEKSEIFDDQFSVERPDGSNFTLKIRSTKLEDSAMYFCASSDWGEDEQFFGPGTRLTVL.

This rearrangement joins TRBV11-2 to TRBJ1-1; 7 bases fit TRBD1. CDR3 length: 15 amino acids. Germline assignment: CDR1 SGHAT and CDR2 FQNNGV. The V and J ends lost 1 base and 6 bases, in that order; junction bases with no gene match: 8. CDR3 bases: TGTGCCAGCAGCTTAGTTTTCACAGGGGCACCTGAAGCTTTCTTT. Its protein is CASSLVFTGAPEAFF.

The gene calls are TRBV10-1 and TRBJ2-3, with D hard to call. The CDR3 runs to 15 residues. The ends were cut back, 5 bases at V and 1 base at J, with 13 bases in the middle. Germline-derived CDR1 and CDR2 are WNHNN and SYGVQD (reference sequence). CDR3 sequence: CASSPTTVGTDTQYF. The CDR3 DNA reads TGCGCCAGCAGTCCTACTACAGTGGGCACAGATACGCAGTATTTT.

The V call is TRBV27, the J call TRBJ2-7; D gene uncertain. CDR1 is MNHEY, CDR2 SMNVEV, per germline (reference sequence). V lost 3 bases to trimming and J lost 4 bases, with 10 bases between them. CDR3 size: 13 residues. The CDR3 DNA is TGTGCCAGCAGTTTTTCTCCAGAATACGAGCAGTACGTC. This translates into CASSFSPEYEQYV.

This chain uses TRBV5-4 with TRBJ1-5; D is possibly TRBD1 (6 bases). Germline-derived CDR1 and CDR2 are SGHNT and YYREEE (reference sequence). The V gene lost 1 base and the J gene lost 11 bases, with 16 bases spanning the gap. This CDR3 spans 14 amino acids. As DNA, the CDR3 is TGTGCCAGCAGCTTGCACAGGGCGTTCTGGTCCCAGCATTTT. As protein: CASSLHRAFWSQHF.

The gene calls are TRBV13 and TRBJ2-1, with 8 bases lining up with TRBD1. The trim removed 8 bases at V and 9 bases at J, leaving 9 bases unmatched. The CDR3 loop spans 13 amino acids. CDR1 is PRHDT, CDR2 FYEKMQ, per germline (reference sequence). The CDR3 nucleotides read TGTGCCAGCCGCGGGGACAGGATGGGTGAGCAGTTCTTC. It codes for CASRGDRMGEQFF. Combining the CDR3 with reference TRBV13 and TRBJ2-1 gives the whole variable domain AAGVIQSPRHLIKEKRETATLKCYPIPRHDTVYWYQQGPGQDPQFLISFYEKMQSDKGSIPDRFSAQQFSDYHSELNMSSLELGDSALYFCASRGDRMGEQFFGPGTRLTVL.

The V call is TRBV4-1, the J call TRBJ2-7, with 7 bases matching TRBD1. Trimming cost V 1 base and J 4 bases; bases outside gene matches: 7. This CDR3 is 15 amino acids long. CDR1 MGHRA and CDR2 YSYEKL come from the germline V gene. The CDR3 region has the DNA TGCGCCAGCAGCCAAGTCCGGGACAGCAATTACGAGCAGTACTTC. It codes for CASSQVRDSNYEQYF.

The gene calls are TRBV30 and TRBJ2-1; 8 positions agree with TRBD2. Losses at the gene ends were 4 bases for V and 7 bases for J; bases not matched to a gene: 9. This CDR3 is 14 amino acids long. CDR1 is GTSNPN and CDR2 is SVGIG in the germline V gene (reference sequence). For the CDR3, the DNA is TGTGCCTGGACCGGGAGCGGGAGTCGAAATGAGCAGTTCTTC. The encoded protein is CAWTGSGSRNEQFF. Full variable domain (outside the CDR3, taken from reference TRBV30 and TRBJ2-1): SQTIHQWPATLVQPVGSPLSLECTVEGTSNPNLYWYRQAAGRGLQLLFYSVGIGQISSEVPQNLSASRPQDRQFILSSKKLLLSDSGFYLCAWTGSGSRNEQFFGPGTRLTVL.